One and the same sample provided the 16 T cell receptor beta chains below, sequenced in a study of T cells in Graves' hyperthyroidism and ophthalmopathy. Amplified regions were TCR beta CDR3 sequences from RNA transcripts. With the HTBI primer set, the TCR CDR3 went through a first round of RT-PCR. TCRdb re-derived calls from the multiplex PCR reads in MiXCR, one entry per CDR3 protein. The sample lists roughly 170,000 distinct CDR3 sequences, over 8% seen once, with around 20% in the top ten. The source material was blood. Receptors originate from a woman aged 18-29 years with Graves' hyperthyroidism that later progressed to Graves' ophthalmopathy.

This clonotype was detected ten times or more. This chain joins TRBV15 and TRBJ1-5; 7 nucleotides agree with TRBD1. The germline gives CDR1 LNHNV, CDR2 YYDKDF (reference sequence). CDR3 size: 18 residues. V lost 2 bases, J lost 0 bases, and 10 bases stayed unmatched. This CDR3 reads CATSRYSGTDYSNQPQHF. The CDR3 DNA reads TGTGCCACCAGCAGATATTCCGGGACAGACTATAGCAATCAGCCCCAGCATTTT.

CDR3 DNA sequence: TGTGCCAGCAGCCTCCGGACAGGGGGCAACTATGGCTACACCTTC. Translation gives CASSLRTGGNYGYTF. The rearrangement links TRBV7-9 to TRBJ1-2, with TRBD1 identical over 11 bases. Unmatched junction bases numbered 4, after V lost 5 bases and J lost 2 bases. The germline V gene encodes CDR1 SEHNR and CDR2 FQNEAQ (reference sequence). The CDR3 is 15 amino acids.

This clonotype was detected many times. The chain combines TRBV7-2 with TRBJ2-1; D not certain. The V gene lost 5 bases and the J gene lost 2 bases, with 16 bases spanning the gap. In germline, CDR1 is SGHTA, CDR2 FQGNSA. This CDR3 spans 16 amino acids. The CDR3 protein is CASSRSRSLTYNEQFF. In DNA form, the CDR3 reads TGTGCCAGCAGCCGGAGCCGGTCCCTCACCTACAATGAGCAGTTCTTC. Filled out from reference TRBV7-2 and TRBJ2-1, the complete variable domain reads GAGVSQSPSNKVTEKGKDVELRCDPISGHTALYWYRQSLGQGLEFLIYFQGNSAPDKSGLPSDRFSAERTGGSVSTLTIQRTQQEDSAVYLCASSRSRSLTYNEQFFGPGTRLTVL.

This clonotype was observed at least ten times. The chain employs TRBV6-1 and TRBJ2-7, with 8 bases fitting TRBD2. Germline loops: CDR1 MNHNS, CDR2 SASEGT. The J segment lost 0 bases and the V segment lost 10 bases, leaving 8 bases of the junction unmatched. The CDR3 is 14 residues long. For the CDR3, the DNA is TGTGCCACCAAAACCGGGGGGGGCTCCTACGAGCAGTACTTC. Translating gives CATKTGGGSYEQYF.

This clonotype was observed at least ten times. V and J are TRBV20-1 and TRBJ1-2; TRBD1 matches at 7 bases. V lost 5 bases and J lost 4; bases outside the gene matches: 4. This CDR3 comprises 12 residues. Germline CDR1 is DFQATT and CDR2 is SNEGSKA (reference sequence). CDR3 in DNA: TGCAGTGCTCACAGGGGAAGCTATGGCTACACCTTC. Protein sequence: CSAHRGSYGYTF.

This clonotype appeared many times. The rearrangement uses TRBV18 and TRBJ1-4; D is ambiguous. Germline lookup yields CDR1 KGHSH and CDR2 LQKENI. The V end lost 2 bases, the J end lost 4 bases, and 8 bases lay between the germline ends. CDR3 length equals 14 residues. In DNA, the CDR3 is TGTGCCAGCTCACCAAGTGGCGGTAATGAAAAACTGTTTTTT. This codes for CASSPSGGNEKLFF.

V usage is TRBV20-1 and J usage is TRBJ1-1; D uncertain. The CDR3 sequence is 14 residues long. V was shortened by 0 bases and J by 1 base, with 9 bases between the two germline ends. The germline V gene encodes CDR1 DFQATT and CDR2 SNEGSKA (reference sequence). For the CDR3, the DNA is TGCAGTGCTAGAGATCGGCGTGAGAACACTGAAGCTTTCTTT. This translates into CSARDRRENTEAFF.

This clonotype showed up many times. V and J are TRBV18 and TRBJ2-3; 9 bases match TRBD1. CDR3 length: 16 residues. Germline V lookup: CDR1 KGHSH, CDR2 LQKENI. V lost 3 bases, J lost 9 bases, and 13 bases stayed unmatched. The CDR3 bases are TGTGCCAGCTCACCTCGGGACAGGGCCTCTCAGGGAACGCAGTATTTT. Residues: CASSPRDRASQGTQYF.

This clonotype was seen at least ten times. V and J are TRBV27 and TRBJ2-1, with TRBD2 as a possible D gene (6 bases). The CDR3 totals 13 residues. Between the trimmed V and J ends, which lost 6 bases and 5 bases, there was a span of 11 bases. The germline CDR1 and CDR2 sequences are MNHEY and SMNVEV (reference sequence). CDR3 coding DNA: TGTGCCAGCAGGGCCGGGAGCCACAATGAGCAGTTCTTC. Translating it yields CASRAGSHNEQFF.

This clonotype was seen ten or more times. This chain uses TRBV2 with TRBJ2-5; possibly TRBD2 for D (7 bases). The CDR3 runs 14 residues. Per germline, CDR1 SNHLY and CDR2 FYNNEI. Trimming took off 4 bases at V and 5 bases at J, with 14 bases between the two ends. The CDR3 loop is CASSGLGGPETQYF. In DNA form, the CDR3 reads TGTGCCAGCAGTGGTTTGGGGGGGCCGGAGACCCAGTACTTC.

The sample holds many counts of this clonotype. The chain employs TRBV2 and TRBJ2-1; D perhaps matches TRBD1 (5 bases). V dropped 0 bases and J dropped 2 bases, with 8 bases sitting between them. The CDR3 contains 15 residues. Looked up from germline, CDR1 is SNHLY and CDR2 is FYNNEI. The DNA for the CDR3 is TGTGCCAGCAGTGAAGCAGGGGCACCCTACAATGAGCAGTTCTTC. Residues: CASSEAGAPYNEQFF. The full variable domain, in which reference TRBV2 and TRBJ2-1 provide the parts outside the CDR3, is EPEVTQTPSHQVTQMGQEVILRCVPISNHLYFYWYRQILGQKVEFLVSFYNNEISEKSEIFDDQFSVERPDGSNFTLKIRSTKLEDSAMYFCASSEAGAPYNEQFFGPGTRLTVL.

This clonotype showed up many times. The CDR3 is CASSVQMNTEAFF. The CDR3 DNA follows: TGTGCCAGCAGCGTCCAAATGAACACTGAAGCTTTCTTT. The chain combines TRBV7-8 with TRBJ1-1; no definite D call. Trimming pared 5 bases from V and 0 bases from J, leaving 7 bases between. The CDR3 has 13 amino acids. The V gene's germline CDR1 is SGHVS and CDR2 FQNEAQ.

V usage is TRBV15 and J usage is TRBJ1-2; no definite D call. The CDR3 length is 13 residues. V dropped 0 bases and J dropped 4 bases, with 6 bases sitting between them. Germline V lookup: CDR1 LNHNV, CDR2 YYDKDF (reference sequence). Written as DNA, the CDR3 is TGTGCCACCAGCAGAGATACCAGCTATGGCTACACCTTC. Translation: CATSRDTSYGYTF.

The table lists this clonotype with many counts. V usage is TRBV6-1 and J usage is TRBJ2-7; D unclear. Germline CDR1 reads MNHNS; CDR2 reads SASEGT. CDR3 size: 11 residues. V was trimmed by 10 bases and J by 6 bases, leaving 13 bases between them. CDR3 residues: CATQDFPEQYF. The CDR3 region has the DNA TGTGCCACTCAAGACTTCCCCGAGCAGTACTTC.

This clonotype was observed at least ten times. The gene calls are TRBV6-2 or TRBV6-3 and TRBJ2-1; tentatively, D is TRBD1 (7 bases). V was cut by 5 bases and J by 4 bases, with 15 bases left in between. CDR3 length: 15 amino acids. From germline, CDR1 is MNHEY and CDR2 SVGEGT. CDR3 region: CASSPAGQRYNEQFF. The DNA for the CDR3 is TGTGCCAGCAGTCCCGCGGGACAGCGATACAATGAGCAGTTCTTC.

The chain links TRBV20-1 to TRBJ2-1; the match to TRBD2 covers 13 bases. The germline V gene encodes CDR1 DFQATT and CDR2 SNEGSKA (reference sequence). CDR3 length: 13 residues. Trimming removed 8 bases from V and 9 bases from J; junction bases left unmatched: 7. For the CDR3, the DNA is TGCAGTCTAAGACTAGCGGGGGGCCGTGAGCAGTTCTTC. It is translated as CSLRLAGGREQFF.